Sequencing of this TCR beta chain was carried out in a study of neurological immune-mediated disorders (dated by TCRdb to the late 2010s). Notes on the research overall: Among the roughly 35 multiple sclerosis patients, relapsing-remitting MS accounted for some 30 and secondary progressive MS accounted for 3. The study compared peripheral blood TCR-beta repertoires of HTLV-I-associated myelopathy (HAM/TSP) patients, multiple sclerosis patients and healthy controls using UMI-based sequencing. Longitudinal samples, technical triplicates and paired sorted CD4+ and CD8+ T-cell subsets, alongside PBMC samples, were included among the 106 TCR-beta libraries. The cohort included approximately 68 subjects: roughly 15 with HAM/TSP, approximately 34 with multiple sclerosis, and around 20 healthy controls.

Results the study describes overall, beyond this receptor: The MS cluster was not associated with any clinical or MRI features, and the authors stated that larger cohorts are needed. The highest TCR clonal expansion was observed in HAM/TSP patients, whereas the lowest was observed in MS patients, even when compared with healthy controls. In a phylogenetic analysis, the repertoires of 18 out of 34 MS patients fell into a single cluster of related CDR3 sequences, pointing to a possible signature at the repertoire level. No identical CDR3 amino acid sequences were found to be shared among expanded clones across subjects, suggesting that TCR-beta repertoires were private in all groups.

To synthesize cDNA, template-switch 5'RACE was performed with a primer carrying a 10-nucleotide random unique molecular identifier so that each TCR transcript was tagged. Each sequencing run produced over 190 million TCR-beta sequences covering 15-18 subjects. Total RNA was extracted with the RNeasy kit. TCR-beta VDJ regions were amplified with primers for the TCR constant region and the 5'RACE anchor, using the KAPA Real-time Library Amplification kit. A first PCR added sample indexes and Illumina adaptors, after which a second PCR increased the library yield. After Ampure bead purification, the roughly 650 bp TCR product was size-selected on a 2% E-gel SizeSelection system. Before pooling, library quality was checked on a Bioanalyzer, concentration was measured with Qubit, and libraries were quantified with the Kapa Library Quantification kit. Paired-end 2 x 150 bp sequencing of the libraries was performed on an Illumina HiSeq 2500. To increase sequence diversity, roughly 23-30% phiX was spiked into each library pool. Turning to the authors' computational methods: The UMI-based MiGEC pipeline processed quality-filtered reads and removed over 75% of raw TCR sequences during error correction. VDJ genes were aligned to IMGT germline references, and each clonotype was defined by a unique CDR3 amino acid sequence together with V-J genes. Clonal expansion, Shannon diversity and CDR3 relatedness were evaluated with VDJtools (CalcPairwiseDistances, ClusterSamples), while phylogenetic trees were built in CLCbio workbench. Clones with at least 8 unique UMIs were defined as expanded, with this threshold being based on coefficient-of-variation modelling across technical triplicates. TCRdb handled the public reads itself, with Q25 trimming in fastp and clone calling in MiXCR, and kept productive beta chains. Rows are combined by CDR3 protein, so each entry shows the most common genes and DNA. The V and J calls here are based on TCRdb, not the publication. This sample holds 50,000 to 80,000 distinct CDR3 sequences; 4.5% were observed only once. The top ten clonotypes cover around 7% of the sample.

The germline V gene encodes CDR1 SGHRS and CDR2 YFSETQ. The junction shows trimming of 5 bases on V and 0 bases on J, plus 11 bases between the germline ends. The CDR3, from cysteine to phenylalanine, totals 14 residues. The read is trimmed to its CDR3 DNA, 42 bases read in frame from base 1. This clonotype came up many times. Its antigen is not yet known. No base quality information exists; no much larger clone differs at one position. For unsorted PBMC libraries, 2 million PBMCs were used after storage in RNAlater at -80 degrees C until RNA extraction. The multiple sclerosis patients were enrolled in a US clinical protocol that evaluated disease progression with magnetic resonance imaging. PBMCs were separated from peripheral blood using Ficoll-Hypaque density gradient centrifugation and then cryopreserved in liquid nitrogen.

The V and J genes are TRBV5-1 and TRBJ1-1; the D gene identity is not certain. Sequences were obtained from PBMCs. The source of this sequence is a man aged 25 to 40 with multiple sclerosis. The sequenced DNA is TGCGCCAGCAGGTACAGCTCCCTGAACACTGAAGCTTTCTTT. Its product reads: CASRYSSLNTEAFF.